One T cell receptor beta chain is described in this entry. Trimming removed 3 bases at V and 2 bases at J, with 13 bases between. The V gene's germline CDR1 is LNHDA and CDR2 SQIVND (reference sequence). The length of the CDR3 is 15 residues. The entry originates in a study of blood T cell repertoires in COVID-19. Overall study context: Acute and convalescent COVID-19 specimens originated in the United States, Italy and Spain. Sources were T cells, B-cell-depleted T cells, or PBMCs; the material itself was cDNA or gDNA.

Authors' analysis steps: Scientists estimated how many nucleated cells there were by amplifying reference gene primers. Clones were sequenced by immunoSEQ multiplex PCR, and TCRdb holds only the in-frame ones, with some missing. Clonal size and the V and J genes are those of that table, whereas D and trimming came from the DNA. The table shows roughly 97,000 clones, with approximately 90% occurring only once. Sequencing input: peripheral blood. The rearrangement uses TRBV19 and TRBJ1-2; D remains unclear. This clonotype was obtained from a man aged 60 to 75 with acute or convalescent COVID-19. The CDR3 region is CASSITGRWNYGYTF. CDR3 coding DNA: TGTGCCAGTAGTATTACTGGCAGGTGGAACTATGGCTACACCTTC.